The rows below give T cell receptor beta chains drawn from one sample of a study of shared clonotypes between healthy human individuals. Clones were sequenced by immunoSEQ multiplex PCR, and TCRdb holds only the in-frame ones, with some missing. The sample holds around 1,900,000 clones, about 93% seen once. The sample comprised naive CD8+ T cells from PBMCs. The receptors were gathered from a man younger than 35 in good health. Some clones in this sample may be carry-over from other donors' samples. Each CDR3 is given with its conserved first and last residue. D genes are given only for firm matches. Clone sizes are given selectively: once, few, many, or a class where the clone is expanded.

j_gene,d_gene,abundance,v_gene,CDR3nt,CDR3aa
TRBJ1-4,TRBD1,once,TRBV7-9,TGTGCCAGCAGCCCGACAGGGACTAATGAAAAACTGTTTTTT,CASSPTGTNEKLFF
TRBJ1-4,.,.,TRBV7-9,TGTGCCAGCAGCTTAGAGGCCGGGATTAATGAAAAACTGTTTTTT,CASSLEAGINEKLFF
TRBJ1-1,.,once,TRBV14,TGTGCCAGCAGCCCGAAGATACAGGGAGAAATGAACACTGAAGCTTTCTTT,CASSPKIQGEMNTEAFF
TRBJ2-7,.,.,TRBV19,TGTGCCAGTAGTACGCGGACGGGCACCACCTACGAGCAGTACTTC,CASSTRTGTTYEQYF
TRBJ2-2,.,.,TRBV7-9,TGTGCCAGCAGCTTCGTGGACACCGGGGAGCTGTTTTTT,CASSFVDTGELFF
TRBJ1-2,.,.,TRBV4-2,TGTGCCAGCAGCCCCGGGCCGGGATCTAACTATGGCTACACCTTC,CASSPGPGSNYGYTF
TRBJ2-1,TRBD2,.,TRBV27,TGTGCCAGCAGTTTCCTAGCGGGAGGCGGCAATGAGCAGTTCTTC,CASSFLAGGGNEQFF
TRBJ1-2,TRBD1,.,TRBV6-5,TGTGCCAGCAGTTACTCCAGGACAGGGGAAAACTATGGCTACACCTTC,CASSYSRTGENYGYTF
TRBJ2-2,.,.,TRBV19,TGTGCCACCACCGGGACTCCAAGATTCGACGACACCGGGGAGCTGTTTTTT,CATTGTPRFDDTGELFF
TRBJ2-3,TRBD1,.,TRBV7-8,TGTGCCAGCAGCTTCGACAGGGGGCCGAGCACAGATACGCAGTATTTT,CASSFDRGPSTDTQYF
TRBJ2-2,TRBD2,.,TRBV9,TGTGCCAGCAGCGGGCCGACTAGCGGGGGTACCGGGGAGCTGTTTTTT,CASSGPTSGGTGELFF